These T cell receptor beta chains were read from a single sample in a study of T cell responses to AZD1222 COVID-19 vaccine. Assay: immunoSEQ multiplex PCR; the TCRdb copy retains only in-frame clones and omits some. The sample lists around 150,000 clones, 75% to 95% occurring once. Material: peripheral blood, obtained on day 0 of AZD1222 vaccination. These receptors all stem from an adult in good health. The CDR3 runs from the conserved cysteine through the conserved F or W. Fields, in order: V gene, D gene, J gene, clone size, CDR3 protein, CDR3 DNA. D genes are given only for firm matches. Size is omitted from some rows. Given values are once, few, many or a class for expanded clones.

v_call: TRBV3-1/TRBV3-2; d_call: NA; j_call: TRBJ1-5; clone_size: NA; cdr3_aa: CASSQELGQPQHF; cdr3_nt: TGTGCCAGCAGCCAAGAGTTAGGTCAGCCCCAGCATTTT
v_call: TRBV3-1/TRBV3-2; d_call: TRBD1; j_call: TRBJ1-6; clone_size: NA; cdr3_aa: CASTGQGKGSPLHF; cdr3_nt: TGTGCCAGCACGGGACAGGGGAAGGGGTCACCCCTCCACTTT
v_call: TRBV3-1/TRBV3-2; d_call: TRBD2; j_call: TRBJ2-3; clone_size: NA; cdr3_aa: CASRGTSGNIDTQYF; cdr3_nt: TGTGCCAGCAGAGGGACTAGCGGGAACATAGATACGCAGTATTTT
v_call: TRBV14; d_call: NA; j_call: TRBJ1-1; clone_size: NA; cdr3_aa: CASSQANTEAFF; cdr3_nt: TGTGCCAGCAGCCAAGCTAACACTGAAGCTTTCTTT
v_call: TRBV6-4; d_call: NA; j_call: TRBJ2-7; clone_size: NA; cdr3_aa: CASSEYPGSYEQYF; cdr3_nt: TGTGCCAGCAGTGAGTATCCGGGGTCCTACGAGCAGTACTTC
v_call: TRBV19; d_call: NA; j_call: TRBJ2-1; clone_size: NA; cdr3_aa: CASEFSGGSNEQFF; cdr3_nt: TGTGCCAGTGAGTTCTCTGGGGGAAGCAATGAGCAGTTCTTC
v_call: TRBV5-1; d_call: NA; j_call: TRBJ2-7; clone_size: NA; cdr3_aa: CASSLDLFGEQYF; cdr3_nt: TGCGCCAGCAGCCTGGACTTGTTCGGAGAGCAGTACTTC
v_call: TRBV2; d_call: NA; j_call: TRBJ1-1; clone_size: NA; cdr3_aa: CASSDLLNTEAFF; cdr3_nt: TGTGCCAGCAGTGATCTACTGAACACTGAAGCTTTCTTT
v_call: TRBV11-3; d_call: TRBD1; j_call: TRBJ2-7; clone_size: NA; cdr3_aa: CASSFRQGYEQYF; cdr3_nt: TGTGCCAGCAGCTTTAGACAGGGGTACGAGCAGTACTTC
v_call: TRBV19; d_call: NA; j_call: TRBJ1-1; clone_size: NA; cdr3_aa: CASSIEGFRSRAFF; cdr3_nt: TGTGCCAGTAGTATCGAAGGGTTTCGGTCCAGAGCTTTCTTT
v_call: TRBV2; d_call: NA; j_call: TRBJ2-1; clone_size: NA; cdr3_aa: CASRIDRLDNEQFF; cdr3_nt: TGTGCCAGCAGAATAGATAGACTCGACAATGAGCAGTTCTTC
v_call: TRBV5-4; d_call: NA; j_call: TRBJ2-2; clone_size: NA; cdr3_aa: CASSFDGPGELFF; cdr3_nt: TGTGCCAGCAGCTTCGATGGCCCCGGGGAGCTGTTTTTT
v_call: TRBV30; d_call: NA; j_call: TRBJ1-2; clone_size: NA; cdr3_aa: CAWSEGSNYGYTF; cdr3_nt: TGTGCCTGGAGTGAGGGATCCAATTATGGCTACACCTTC
v_call: TRBV2; d_call: NA; j_call: TRBJ1-6; clone_size: NA; cdr3_aa: CASSENFWMPLHF; cdr3_nt: TGTGCCAGCAGTGAAAATTTCTGGATGCCCCTCCACTTT
v_call: TRBV7-8; d_call: TRBD2; j_call: TRBJ2-1; clone_size: NA; cdr3_aa: CASSYGAGASYNEQFF; cdr3_nt: TGTGCCAGCAGCTACGGAGCGGGGGCCTCCTACAATGAGCAGTTCTTC
v_call: TRBV19; d_call: TRBD1; j_call: TRBJ1-1; clone_size: NA; cdr3_aa: CASSIEGTALNTEAFF; cdr3_nt: TGTGCCAGTAGTATAGAGGGGACAGCTCTGAACACTGAAGCTTTCTTT
v_call: TRBV7-8; d_call: NA; j_call: TRBJ1-4; clone_size: NA; cdr3_aa: CASSSLRGNEKLFF; cdr3_nt: TGTGCCAGCAGCTCCCTAAGGGGGAATGAAAAACTGTTTTTT
v_call: TRBV5-1; d_call: NA; j_call: TRBJ2-7; clone_size: NA; cdr3_aa: CASRLTGTYEQYF; cdr3_nt: TGCGCCAGCAGATTGACAGGCACCTACGAGCAGTACTTC
v_call: TRBV18; d_call: TRBD1; j_call: TRBJ1-2; clone_size: NA; cdr3_aa: CASSPLQGSHYGYTF; cdr3_nt: TGTGCCAGCTCACCACTACAGGGGTCGCACTATGGCTACACCTTC
v_call: TRBV5-1; d_call: TRBD2; j_call: TRBJ2-3; clone_size: few; cdr3_aa: CASSLEGSGRRRGTDTQYF; cdr3_nt: TGCGCCAGCAGCTTGGAGGGTAGCGGGAGGAGGAGAGGCACAGATACGCAGTATTTT
v_call: TRBV7-9; d_call: NA; j_call: TRBJ1-3; clone_size: NA; cdr3_aa: CASRDQGSGNTIYF; cdr3_nt: TGTGCCAGCCGAGACCAAGGCTCTGGAAACACCATATATTTT
v_call: TRBV7-3; d_call: TRBD2; j_call: TRBJ2-2; clone_size: NA; cdr3_aa: CASSLAGGSGTGELFF; cdr3_nt: TGTGCCAGCAGCCTGGCTGGCGGGAGCGGGACCGGGGAGCTGTTTTTT
v_call: TRBV7-2; d_call: NA; j_call: TRBJ2-5; clone_size: NA; cdr3_aa: CASSLWRTQETQYF; cdr3_nt: TGTGCCAGCAGCTTATGGCGGACGCAAGAGACCCAGTACTTC
v_call: TRBV7-8; d_call: NA; j_call: TRBJ2-7; clone_size: NA; cdr3_aa: CASSLVTVSYEQYF; cdr3_nt: TGTGCCAGCAGCTTAGTCACAGTATCCTACGAGCAGTACTTC
v_call: TRBV21-1; d_call: NA; j_call: TRBJ1-1; clone_size: NA; cdr3_aa: CASSISAPKATEAFF; cdr3_nt: TGTGCCAGCAGCATTTCGGCCCCAAAGGCGACTGAAGCTTTCTTT
v_call: TRBV2; d_call: TRBD1; j_call: TRBJ1-2; clone_size: NA; cdr3_aa: CASVSGTGGYGYTF; cdr3_nt: TGTGCCAGCGTTTCGGGGACAGGGGGCTATGGCTACACCTTC
v_call: TRBV30; d_call: NA; j_call: TRBJ1-5; clone_size: NA; cdr3_aa: CAWSGDRYNQPQHF; cdr3_nt: TGTGCCTGGAGTGGAGACCGATACAATCAGCCCCAGCATTTT
v_call: TRBV29-1; d_call: NA; j_call: TRBJ1-2; clone_size: few; cdr3_aa: CSVEDPGLGSYGYTF; cdr3_nt: TGCAGCGTTGAAGATCCGGGGTTGGGTTCCTATGGCTACACCTTC
v_call: TRBV9; d_call: NA; j_call: TRBJ2-2; clone_size: NA; cdr3_aa: CASSFNPNTGELFF; cdr3_nt: TGTGCCAGCAGCTTCAACCCGAACACCGGGGAGCTGTTTTTT
v_call: TRBV6-4; d_call: NA; j_call: TRBJ1-1; clone_size: NA; cdr3_aa: CASSETQQGRAFF; cdr3_nt: TGTGCCAGCAGTGAAACTCAACAGGGTCGAGCTTTCTTT
v_call: TRBV19; d_call: TRBD1; j_call: TRBJ1-2; clone_size: NA; cdr3_aa: CASSATGTDYGYTF; cdr3_nt: TGTGCCAGTAGTGCGACGGGGACAGACTATGGCTACACCTTC